These 20 T cell receptor beta chains were sequenced from one sample in a study of blood T cell repertoires in COVID-19. Generated by immunoSEQ multiplex PCR, the TCRdb table keeps only in-frame clones and is missing some. This repertoire shows 100,000 to 150,000 clones, 65% to 85% found once; its top ten account for about a sixth. The sequencing sample was made of peripheral blood. The receptor set was obtained from a woman older than 75 with acute or convalescent COVID-19.

The chain uses TRBV19 and TRBJ2-3, with D tentatively TRBD2 (6 bases). Trimming left V 5 bases short and J 0 bases short, with 6 bases between. Per the germline V gene, CDR1 is LNHDA and CDR2 is SQIVND (reference sequence). The CDR3 extends over 13 amino acids. The CDR3 is CASSGTSTDTQYF. Here the CDR3 DNA reads TGTGCCAGTAGTGGGACTAGCACAGATACGCAGTATTTT.

In this sample, this clone turned up a few times. The CDR3 nucleotides are TGTGCCAGCAGCTCCGGCAGGGGAAGGGGCGGGAACACTGAAGCTTTCTTT. Amino acid sequence: CASSSGRGRGGNTEAFF. The J gene is TRBJ1-1, the V gene TRBV7-8; D perhaps matches TRBD1 (6 bases). Trimming removed 4 bases at V and 1 base at J, with 19 bases between. From germline, CDR1 is SGHVS and CDR2 FQNEAQ. This CDR3 contains 17 residues.

This chain links TRBV19 with TRBJ1-2; D is possibly TRBD1 (5 bases). The CDR3 has 14 amino acids. The V end lost 5 bases, the J end lost 4 bases, and 14 bases lay between the germline ends. The germline V gene has CDR1 LNHDA and CDR2 SQIVND (reference sequence). CDR3 sequence reads: CASSPGLGLYGYTF. CDR3 in DNA: TGTGCCAGTAGTCCGGGCCTGGGACTCTATGGCTACACCTTC. Full variable domain (outside the CDR3, taken from reference TRBV19 and TRBJ1-2): DGGITQSPKYLFRKEGQNVTLSCEQNLNHDAMYWYRQDPGQGLRLIYYSQIVNDFQKGDIAEGYSVSREKKESFPLTVTSAQKNPTAFYLCASSPGLGLYGYTFGSGTRLTVV.

In its sample, this clone was seen once. This chain joins TRBV6-6 and TRBJ2-1, with TRBD2 matching 7 bases. The CDR3 is 16 amino acids. Per germline, CDR1 MNHNY and CDR2 SVGAGI (reference sequence). J lost 5 bases, V lost 0 bases, and 7 bases had no gene match. The CDR3 protein is CASSYSGGSGHNEQFF. Here the CDR3 DNA reads TGTGCCAGCAGTTACTCCGGCGGGAGTGGCCACAATGAGCAGTTCTTC.

This chain uses TRBV6-2 or TRBV6-3 with TRBJ1-5; D not resolved. V lost 5 bases to trimming and J lost 3 bases, with 11 bases between them. From germline, CDR1 is MNHEY and CDR2 SVGEGT. The CDR3 length is 14 residues. This CDR3 is CASSRPQNNQPQHF. The CDR3, as DNA: TGTGCCAGCAGTCGCCCCCAGAACAATCAGCCCCAGCATTTT.

V and J are TRBV27 and TRBJ2-5, with 7 bases matching TRBD1. The V and J ends lost 5 bases and 2 bases, in that order; junction bases with no gene match: 8. Germline CDR1 MNHEY, CDR2 SMNVEV (reference sequence). This CDR3 is built from 15 residues. The CDR3 is CASSPRTGPQETQYF. CDR3 in DNA: TGTGCCAGCAGTCCCCGGACAGGACCTCAAGAGACCCAGTACTTC.

This sequence joins TRBV11-2 and TRBJ1-1, with D possibly TRBD1 on 5 matching bases. Between the trimmed V and J ends, which lost 5 bases and 3 bases, there was a span of 13 bases. Germline V gene data show CDR1 as SGHAT and CDR2 as FQNNGV. This CDR3 region has 14 residues. The CDR3, as DNA: TGTGCCAGCAGCCCCGGGGGGATGGACACTGAAGCTTTCTTT. This translates into CASSPGGMDTEAFF.

The chain carries TRBV19 and TRBJ2-3, with 9 bases matching TRBD2. With 1 base clipped from V and 0 bases from J, the junction kept 2 bases outside the gene matches. CDR3 length: 16 residues. The germline V gene has CDR1 LNHDA and CDR2 SQIVND (reference sequence). The CDR3 DNA follows: TGTGCCAGTAGTATAGGAGCGGGGGGCAGCACAGATACGCAGTATTTT. Protein product: CASSIGAGGSTDTQYF.

Only a few counts were recorded for this clone. The chain links TRBV27 to TRBJ2-2; D not certain. The CDR3 consists of 12 residues. Per the germline V gene, CDR1 is MNHEY and CDR2 is SMNVEV (reference sequence). V shed 2 bases and J shed 6 bases, with 4 bases lying between them. The CDR3 loop is CASSLKPGELFF. The CDR3 DNA is TGTGCCAGCAGTTTAAAGCCCGGGGAGCTGTTTTTT.

V usage is TRBV6-2 or TRBV6-3 and J usage is TRBJ2-1; 11 positions agree with TRBD2. V trimming: 2 bases; J trimming: 7 bases; junction bases outside the gene matches: 10. The CDR3 loop spans 17 amino acids. Germline CDR1 MNHEY, CDR2 SVGEGT. The CDR3, as DNA: TGTGCCAGCAGTTACCGACTAGCGGGAACTTTCCTGAATGAGCAGTTCTTC. Translated, it gives CASSYRLAGTFLNEQFF.

J is TRBJ2-5 and V is TRBV30, with D unclear. Germline CDR1 and CDR2: GTSNPN and SVGIG (reference sequence). Deletions cut 2 bases from V and 0 bases from J, with 7 bases between. The CDR3 sequence is 13 residues long. CDR3 residues: CAWSLEYQETQYF. CDR3 DNA sequence: TGTGCCTGGAGTCTAGAGTACCAAGAGACCCAGTACTTC.

The J gene is TRBJ1-2, the V gene TRBV5-1; 7 nucleotides align to TRBD1. Germline CDR1 is SGHRS and CDR2 is YFSETQ. The CDR3 is 18 amino acids. Trimming cost V 2 bases and J 8 bases; bases outside gene matches: 21. The CDR3 coding sequence is TGCGCCAGCAGCTTTTCCAGTTGGAATGACAGGGCCGCTAGCGGCTACACCTTC. Translated, it gives CASSFSSWNDRAASGYTF.

This clone showed up just once. This rearrangement joins TRBV19 to TRBJ1-4, with TRBD1 identical over 8 bases. CDR1 is LNHDA, CDR2 SQIVND, per germline (reference sequence). This CDR3 has 14 residues. J gave up 8 bases and V 5 bases, and 7 bases lay outside the gene matches. The CDR3 here is CASSVQGGGEKLFF. The CDR3 coding sequence is TGTGCCAGTAGTGTACAGGGGGGAGGCGAAAAACTGTTTTTT.

The chain combines TRBV19 with TRBJ1-1; 7 nucleotides align to TRBD1. CDR3 length equals 15 residues. The trim removed 5 bases at V and 1 base at J, leaving 7 bases unmatched. Germline-derived CDR1 and CDR2 are LNHDA and SQIVND (reference sequence). The DNA of the CDR3 is TGTGCCAGTAGTTCCCCCAGGGGGTGGAACACTGAAGCTTTCTTT. Translating it yields CASSSPRGWNTEAFF.

A single count supports this clone. J is TRBJ1-3 and V is TRBV19; 7 nucleotides agree with TRBD1. The CDR3 length is 18 residues. The V gene end was trimmed by 1 base and the J gene end by 0 bases; junction bases not matched to a gene: 9. Germline CDR1 is LNHDA and CDR2 is SQIVND (reference sequence). CDR3 sequence: CASSIGPIRDSSGNTIYF. CDR3 coding DNA: TGTGCCAGTAGTATAGGCCCCATTCGGGACAGCTCTGGAAACACCATATATTTT.

This rearrangement joins TRBV21-1 to TRBJ1-2; the table names TRBD1, a call not compared with the DNA. TRBV21-1 is a pseudogene locus. This CDR3 region has 14 residues. CDR3 amino acids: CASSTPGGLLGYTF. Written as DNA, the CDR3 is TGTGCCAGCAGCACCCCAGGGGGCCTCCTTGGCTACACCTTC.

The gene calls are TRBV18 and TRBJ2-5; TRBD2 is a possible D gene (5 bases). CDR3 length equals 15 residues. The V end was cut by 1 base, the J end by 0 bases, with 9 bases between. CDR1 is KGHSH and CDR2 is LQKENI in the germline V gene. Written as DNA, the CDR3 is TGTGCCAGCTCACCACAAACCGGGAACCAAGAGACCCAGTACTTC. Amino acids: CASSPQTGNQETQYF. Supplemented by reference TRBV18 and TRBJ2-5, the full variable domain reads NAGVMQNPRHLVRRRGQEARLRCSPMKGHSHVYWYRQLPEEGLKFMVYLQKENIIDESGMPKERFSAEFPKEGPSILRIQQVVRGDSAAYFCASSPQTGNQETQYFGPGTRLLVL.

On this clone itself: Other DNA sequences in this specimen translate into the identical CDR3. The V gene is TRBV18, the J gene TRBJ2-1, with 7 bases aligning to TRBD1. The CDR3 contains 19 residues. The ends lost 2 bases at V and 0 bases at J; junction bases unmatched: 13. Germline V gives CDR1 KGHSH, CDR2 LQKENI. The CDR3 sequence: CASSPFARGSWSSYNEQFF. CDR3 DNA: TGTGCCAGCTCACCATTTGCCAGGGGGTCGTGGAGCTCCTACAATGAGCAGTTCTTC. The full variable domain, completed using reference TRBV18 and TRBJ2-1, is NAGVMQNPRHLVRRRGQEARLRCSPMKGHSHVYWYRQLPEEGLKFMVYLQKENIIDESGMPKERFSAEFPKEGPSILRIQQVVRGDSAAYFCASSPFARGSWSSYNEQFFGPGTRLTVL.

J is TRBJ1-5 and V is TRBV9; TRBD1 aligns across 7 bases. The V and J ends lost 4 bases and 2 bases, in that order; junction bases with no gene match: 15. Germline assignment: CDR1 SGDLS and CDR2 YYNGEE. CDR3 length: 18 amino acids. The CDR3 coding sequence is TGTGCCAGCAGCACACACGACAGGGCGAAGAAGGGCAATCAGCCCCAGCATTTT. Translation: CASSTHDRAKKGNQPQHF.

V usage is TRBV5-1 and J usage is TRBJ2-2, with no clear D. This CDR3 spans 14 amino acids. Per germline, CDR1 SGHRS and CDR2 YFSETQ. The V end lost 1 base, the J end lost 4 bases, and 8 bases lay between the germline ends. The CDR3 DNA is TGCGCCAGCAGCTTGAGCCCGAGCACCGGGGAGCTGTTTTTT. This translates into CASSLSPSTGELFF.